This T cell receptor beta chain was sequenced for a study of cytomegalovirus exposure and HLA in healthy donors. In the study overall: From donors who were HLA-typed, an early data release held 70 million to 90 million unique TCRs.

Regarding the study as a whole: A later analysis reportedly found that, within productive TCRs, an Asian-associated ancestry cluster had fewer N-insertions than the mean observed across the roughly 630 donors. Highly shared variants forming one cluster were likely a sequencing artifact.

This clone showed up just once. Its cognate antigen is unknown. CDR1 and CDR2 (germline): SGHRS, YFSETQ. The CDR3 totals 16 residues. V was cut by 0 bases and J by 4 bases, with 16 bases left in between. The PCR employed 60 Vbeta primers together with 13 Jbeta primers. The method was immunoSEQ multiplex PCR; TCRdb's version includes in-frame clones alone and lacks a portion of them. The sample lists under 250,000 clones, 78% occurring once. V and J are TRBV5-1 and TRBJ1-1; D might be TRBD1 (5 bases). Sequencing was performed on PBMCs. The TCR comes from a boy aged 5-17 years in good health and CMV-seronegative. CDR3 DNA: TGCGCCAGCAGCTTGGCCGGTAAGGCAGGGTTCACTGAAGCTTTCTTT. It yields the protein CASSLAGKAGFTEAFF.